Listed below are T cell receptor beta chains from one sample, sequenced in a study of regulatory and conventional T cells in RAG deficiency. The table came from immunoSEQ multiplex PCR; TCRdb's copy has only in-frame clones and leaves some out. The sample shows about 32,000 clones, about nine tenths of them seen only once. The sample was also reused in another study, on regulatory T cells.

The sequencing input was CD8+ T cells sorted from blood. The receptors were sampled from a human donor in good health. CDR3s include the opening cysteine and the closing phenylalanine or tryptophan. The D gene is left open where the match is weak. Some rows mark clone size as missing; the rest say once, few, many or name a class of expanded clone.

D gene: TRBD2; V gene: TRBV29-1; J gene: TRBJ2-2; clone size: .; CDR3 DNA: TGCAGCGTCGCCAAAGCGGGAGGGGGCGGGGAGCTGTTTTTT; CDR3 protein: CSVAKAGGGGELFF
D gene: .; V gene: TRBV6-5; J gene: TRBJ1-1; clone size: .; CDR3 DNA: TGTGCCAGCAGTTCCGGGGGGTTGCCCACTGAAGCTTTCTTT; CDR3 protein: CASSSGGLPTEAFF
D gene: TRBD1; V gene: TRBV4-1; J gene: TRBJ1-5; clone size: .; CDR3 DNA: TGCGCCAGCAGCCAACCGGGACAGGGCAATCAGCCCCAGCATTTT; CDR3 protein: CASSQPGQGNQPQHF
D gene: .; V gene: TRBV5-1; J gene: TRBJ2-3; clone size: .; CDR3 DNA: TGCGCCAGCAGCTTGGGGGGGTCATCTAGCACAGATACGCAGTATTTT; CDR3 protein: CASSLGGSSSTDTQYF
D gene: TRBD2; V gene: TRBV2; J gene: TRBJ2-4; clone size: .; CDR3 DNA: TGTGCCAGCAGCAGCGTAGCGGGGGGGCGGGGAGGAAACATTCAGTACTTC; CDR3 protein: CASSSVAGGRGGNIQYF
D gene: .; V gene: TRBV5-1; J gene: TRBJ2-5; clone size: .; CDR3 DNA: TGCGCCAGCAGCCGATGGACGGAAGAGACCCAGTACTTC; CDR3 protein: CASSRWTEETQYF
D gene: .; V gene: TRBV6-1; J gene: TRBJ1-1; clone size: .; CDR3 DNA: TGTGCCAGCAGTGTGGGGGACACTGAAGCTTTCTTT; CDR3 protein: CASSVGDTEAFF
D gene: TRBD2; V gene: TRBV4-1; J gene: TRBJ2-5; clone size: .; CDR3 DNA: TGCGCCAGCAGCCAACAAGCCAGCGGGAGAATATTAGAGACCCAGTACTTC; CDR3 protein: CASSQQASGRILETQYF
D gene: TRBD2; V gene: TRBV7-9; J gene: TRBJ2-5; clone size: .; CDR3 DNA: TGTGCCAGCAGCCCAAGGACTAGCGGGGGGCAAGAGACCCAGTACTTC; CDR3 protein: CASSPRTSGGQETQYF
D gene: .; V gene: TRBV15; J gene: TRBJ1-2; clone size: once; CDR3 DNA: TGTGCCACCAGCGGAAGGGGGGGCAGGAACTATGGCTACACCTTC; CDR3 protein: CATSGRGGRNYGYTF
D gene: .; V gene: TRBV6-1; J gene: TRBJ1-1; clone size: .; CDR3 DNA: TGTGCCACAGCTCAGACAAGGGGCAATGAAGCTTTCTTT; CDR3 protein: CATAQTRGNEAFF
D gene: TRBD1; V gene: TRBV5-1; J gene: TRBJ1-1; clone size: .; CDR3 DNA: TGCGCCAGCAGCTTGTTCAGGGGGGCTCCTGAAGCTTTCTTT; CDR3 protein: CASSLFRGAPEAFF
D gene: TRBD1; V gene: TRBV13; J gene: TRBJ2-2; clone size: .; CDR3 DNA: TGTGCCAGCAGAAGAACCGGGACAGGGAACACCGGGGAGCTGTTTTTT; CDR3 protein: CASRRTGTGNTGELFF
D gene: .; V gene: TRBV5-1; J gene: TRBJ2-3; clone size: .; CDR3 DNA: TGCGCCAGCAGCGTAGGACGGTCAGATACGCAGTATTTT; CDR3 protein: CASSVGRSDTQYF
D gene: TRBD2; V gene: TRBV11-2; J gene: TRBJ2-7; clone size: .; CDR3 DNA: TGTGCCAGCAGGACCGGGACTAGAACTGGCGAGCAGTACTTC; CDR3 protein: CASRTGTRTGEQYF
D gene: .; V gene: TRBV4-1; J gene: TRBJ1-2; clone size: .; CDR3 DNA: TGCGCCAGCAGCCAAGGTTCGGGCAACGACTATGGCTACACCTTC; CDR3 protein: CASSQGSGNDYGYTF
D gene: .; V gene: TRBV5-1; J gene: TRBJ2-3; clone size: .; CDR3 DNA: TGCGCCAGCGCCGAAATCCTAGCAGCAGATACGCAGTATTTT; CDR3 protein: CASAEILAADTQYF
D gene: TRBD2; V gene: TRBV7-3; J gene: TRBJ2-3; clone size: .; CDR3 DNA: TGTGCCAGCAGCTTGACTAGCGGTGGAGGAGATACGCAGTATTTT; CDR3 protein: CASSLTSGGGDTQYF
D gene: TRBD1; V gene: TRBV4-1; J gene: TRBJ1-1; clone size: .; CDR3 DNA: TGCGCCAGCAGCCCCTTGGGACAGGGGGGCACTGAAGCTTTCTTT; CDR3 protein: CASSPLGQGGTEAFF
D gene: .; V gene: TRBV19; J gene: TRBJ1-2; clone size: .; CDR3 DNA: TGTGCCAGTAGTATAGTATCCGGGGTTGGTGGCTACACCTTC; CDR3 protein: CASSIVSGVGGYTF
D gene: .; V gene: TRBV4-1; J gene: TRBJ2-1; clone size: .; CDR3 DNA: TGCGCCAGCAGCCAAGGACATTTGAATGAGCAGTTCTTC; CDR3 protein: CASSQGHLNEQFF
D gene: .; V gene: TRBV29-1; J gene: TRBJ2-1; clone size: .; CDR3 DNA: TGCAGCGCTAAGCTCCTTGAGCAGTTCTTC; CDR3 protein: CSAKLLEQFF
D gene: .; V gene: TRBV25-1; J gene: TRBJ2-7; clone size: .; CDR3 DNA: TGTGCCAGCAGTCCCAATGGTCCCTCCGAGCAGTACTTC; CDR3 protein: CASSPNGPSEQYF
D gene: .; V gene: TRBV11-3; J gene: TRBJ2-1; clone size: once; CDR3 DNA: TGTGCCAGCAGCTTTCGGGACGGATCCTACAATGAGCAGTTCTTC; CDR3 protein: CASSFRDGSYNEQFF
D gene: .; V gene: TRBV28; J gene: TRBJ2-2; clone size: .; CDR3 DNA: TGTGCCAGCAGTTTTGACTACAGCCTATCGAACACCGGGGAGCTGTTTTTT; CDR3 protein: CASSFDYSLSNTGELFF
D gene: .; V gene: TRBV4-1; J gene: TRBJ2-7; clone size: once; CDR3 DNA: TGCGCCAGCAGCCAATCTATCCGGACACTGGGCTACGAGCAGTACTTC; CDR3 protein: CASSQSIRTLGYEQYF
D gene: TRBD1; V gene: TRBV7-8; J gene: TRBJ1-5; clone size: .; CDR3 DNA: TGTGCCAGCAGCTTAGAAGAACCGGGACAGGTCGTCGGCAATCAGCCCCAGCATTTT; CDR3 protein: CASSLEEPGQVVGNQPQHF
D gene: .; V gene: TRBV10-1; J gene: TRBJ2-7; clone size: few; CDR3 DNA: TGCGCCAGCAGTGAGTCGGAAGAGGGAACCGAGCAGTACTTC; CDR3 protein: CASSESEEGTEQYF
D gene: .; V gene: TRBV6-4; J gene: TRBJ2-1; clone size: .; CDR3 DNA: TGTGCCAGCAGTACGAATCACCGGGGGAACAATGAGCAGTTCTTC; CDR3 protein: CASSTNHRGNNEQFF
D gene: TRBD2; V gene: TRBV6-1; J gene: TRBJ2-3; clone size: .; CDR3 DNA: TGTGCCAGCAGTGCCCTTAGCGGGGGGCGAACAGATACGCAGTATTTT; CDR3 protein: CASSALSGGRTDTQYF
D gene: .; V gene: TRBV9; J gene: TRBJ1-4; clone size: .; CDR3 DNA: TGTGCCAGCAGCGTAGCTGGTAGGGCAACTAATGAAAAACTGTTTTTT; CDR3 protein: CASSVAGRATNEKLFF
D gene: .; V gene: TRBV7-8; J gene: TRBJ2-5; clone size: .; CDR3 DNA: TGTGCCAGCAGCGACGGACAACCTTCAAGGGAGACCCAGTACTTC; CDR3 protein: CASSDGQPSRETQYF
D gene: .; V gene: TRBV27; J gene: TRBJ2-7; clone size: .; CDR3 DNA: TGTGCCAGCAGTTATGCACCGTACTACGAGCAGTACTTC; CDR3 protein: CASSYAPYYEQYF
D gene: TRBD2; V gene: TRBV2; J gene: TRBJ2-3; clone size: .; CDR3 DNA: TGTGCCAGCAGTGATTTGGCGGGGGGGACAGATACGCAGTATTTT; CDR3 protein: CASSDLAGGTDTQYF
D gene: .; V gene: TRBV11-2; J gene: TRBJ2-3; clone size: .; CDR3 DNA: TGTGCCAGCAGCCACACAGATACGCAGTATTTT; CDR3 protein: CASSHTDTQYF
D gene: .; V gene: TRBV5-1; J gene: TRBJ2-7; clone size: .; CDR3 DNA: TGCGCCAGCAGCTTGCCACCATCCTACGAGCAGTACTTC; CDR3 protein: CASSLPPSYEQYF
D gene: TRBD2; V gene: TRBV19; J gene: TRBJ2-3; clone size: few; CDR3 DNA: TGTGCCAGTAGACAGGGACTAGCGGGTACAGATACGCAGTATTTT; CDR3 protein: CASRQGLAGTDTQYF
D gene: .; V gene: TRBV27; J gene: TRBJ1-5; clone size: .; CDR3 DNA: TGTGCCAGCAGTTTAATTGGTCAGCCCCAGCATTTT; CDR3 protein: CASSLIGQPQHF